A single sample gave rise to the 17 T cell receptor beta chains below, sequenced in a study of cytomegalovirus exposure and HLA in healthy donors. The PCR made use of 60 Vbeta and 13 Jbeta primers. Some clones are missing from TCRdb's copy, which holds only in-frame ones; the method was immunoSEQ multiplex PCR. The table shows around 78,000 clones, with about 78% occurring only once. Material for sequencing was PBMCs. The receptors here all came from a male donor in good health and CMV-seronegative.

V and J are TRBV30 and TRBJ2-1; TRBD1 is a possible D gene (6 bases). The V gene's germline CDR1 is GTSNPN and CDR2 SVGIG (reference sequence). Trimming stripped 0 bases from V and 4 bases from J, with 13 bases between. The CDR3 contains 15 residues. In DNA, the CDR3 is TGTGCCTGGAGTGTTGGGAAGGGACATTACAATGAGCAGTTCTTC. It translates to CAWSVGKGHYNEQFF.

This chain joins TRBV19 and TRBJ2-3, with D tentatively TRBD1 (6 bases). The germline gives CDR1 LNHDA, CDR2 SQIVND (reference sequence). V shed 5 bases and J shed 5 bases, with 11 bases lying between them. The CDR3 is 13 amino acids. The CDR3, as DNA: TGTGCCAGTAGTGCCTCAGGGGTAGATACGCAGTATTTT. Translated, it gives CASSASGVDTQYF.

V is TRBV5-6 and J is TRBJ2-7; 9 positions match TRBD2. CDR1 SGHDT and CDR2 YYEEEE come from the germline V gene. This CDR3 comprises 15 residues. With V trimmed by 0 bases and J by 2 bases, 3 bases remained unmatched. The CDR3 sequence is CASSLGAGGTYEQYF. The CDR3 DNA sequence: TGTGCCAGCAGCTTGGGCGCGGGAGGGACCTACGAGCAGTACTTC.

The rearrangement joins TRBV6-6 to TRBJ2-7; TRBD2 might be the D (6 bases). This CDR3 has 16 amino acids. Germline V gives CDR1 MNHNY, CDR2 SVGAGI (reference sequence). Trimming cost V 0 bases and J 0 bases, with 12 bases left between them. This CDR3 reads CASSYSRDWYSYEQYF. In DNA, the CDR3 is TGTGCCAGCAGTTACTCCCGGGACTGGTACTCCTACGAGCAGTACTTC.

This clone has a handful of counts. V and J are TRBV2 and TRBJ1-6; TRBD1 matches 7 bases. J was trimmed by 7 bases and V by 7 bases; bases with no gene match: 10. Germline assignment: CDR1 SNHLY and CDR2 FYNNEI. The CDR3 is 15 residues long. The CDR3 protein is CASKEGARENSPLHF. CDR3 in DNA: TGTGCCAGCAAAGAGGGGGCAAGGGAGAATTCACCCCTCCACTTT.

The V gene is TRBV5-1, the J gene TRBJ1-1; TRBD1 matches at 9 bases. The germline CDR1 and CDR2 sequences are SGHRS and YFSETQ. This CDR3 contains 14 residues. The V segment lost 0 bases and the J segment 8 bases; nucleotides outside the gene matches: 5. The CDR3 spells CASSLAGTGTEAFF. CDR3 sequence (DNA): TGCGCCAGCAGCTTGGCCGGGACAGGGACGGAAGCTTTCTTT.

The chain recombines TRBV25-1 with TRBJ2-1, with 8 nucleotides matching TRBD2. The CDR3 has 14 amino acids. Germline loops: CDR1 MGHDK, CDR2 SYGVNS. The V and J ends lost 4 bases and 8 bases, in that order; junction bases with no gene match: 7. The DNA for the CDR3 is TGTGCCAGCAGTGTTTCGGGGGGGCCGCATGAGCAGTTCTTC. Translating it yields CASSVSGGPHEQFF. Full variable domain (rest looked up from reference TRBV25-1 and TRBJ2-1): EADIYQTPRYLVIGTGKKITLECSQTMGHDKMYWYQQDPGMELHLIHYSYGVNSTEKGDLSSESTVSRIRTEHFPLTLESARPSHTSQYLCASSVSGGPHEQFFGPGTRLTVL.

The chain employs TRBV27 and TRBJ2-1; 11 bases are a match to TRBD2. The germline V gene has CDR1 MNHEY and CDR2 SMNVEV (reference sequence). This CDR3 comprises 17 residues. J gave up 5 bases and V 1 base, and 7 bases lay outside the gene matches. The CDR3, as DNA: TGTGCCAGCAGTTTATGGGTGACTAGCGGGACCGACAATGAGCAGTTCTTC. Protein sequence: CASSLWVTSGTDNEQFF.

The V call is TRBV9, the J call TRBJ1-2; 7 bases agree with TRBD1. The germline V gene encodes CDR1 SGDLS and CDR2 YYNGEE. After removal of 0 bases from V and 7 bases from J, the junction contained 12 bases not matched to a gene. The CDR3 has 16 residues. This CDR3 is CASSVAAGRQGGGYTF. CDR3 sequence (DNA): TGTGCCAGCAGCGTAGCTGCAGGGAGACAGGGTGGTGGCTACACCTTC.

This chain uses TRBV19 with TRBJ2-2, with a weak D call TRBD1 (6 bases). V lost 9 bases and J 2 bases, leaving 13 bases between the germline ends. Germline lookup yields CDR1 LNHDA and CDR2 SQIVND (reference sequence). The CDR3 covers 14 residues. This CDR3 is CASETGINTGELFF. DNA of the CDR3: TGTGCCAGCGAGACAGGTATTAACACCGGGGAGCTGTTTTTT.

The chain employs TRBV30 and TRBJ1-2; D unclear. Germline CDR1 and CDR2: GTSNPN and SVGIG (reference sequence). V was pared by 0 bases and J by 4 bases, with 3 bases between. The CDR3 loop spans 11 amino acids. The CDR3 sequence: CAWSVSYGYTF. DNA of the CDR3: TGTGCCTGGAGTGTCAGCTATGGCTACACCTTC. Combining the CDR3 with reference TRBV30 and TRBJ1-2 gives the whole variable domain SQTIHQWPATLVQPVGSPLSLECTVEGTSNPNLYWYRQAAGRGLQLLFYSVGIGQISSEVPQNLSASRPQDRQFILSSKKLLLSDSGFYLCAWSVSYGYTFGSGTRLTVV.

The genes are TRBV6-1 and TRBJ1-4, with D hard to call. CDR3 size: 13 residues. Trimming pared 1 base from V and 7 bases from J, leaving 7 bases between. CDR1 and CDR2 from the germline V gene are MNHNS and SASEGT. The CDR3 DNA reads TGTGCCAGCAGTGAAGACAGAAGTGAAAAACTGTTTTTT. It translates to CASSEDRSEKLFF.

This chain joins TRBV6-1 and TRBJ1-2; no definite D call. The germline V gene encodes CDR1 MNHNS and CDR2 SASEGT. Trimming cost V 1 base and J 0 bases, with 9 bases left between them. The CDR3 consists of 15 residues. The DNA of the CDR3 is TGTGCCAGCAGTGAAGGGCAGGTACCTAACTATGGCTACACCTTC. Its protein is CASSEGQVPNYGYTF.

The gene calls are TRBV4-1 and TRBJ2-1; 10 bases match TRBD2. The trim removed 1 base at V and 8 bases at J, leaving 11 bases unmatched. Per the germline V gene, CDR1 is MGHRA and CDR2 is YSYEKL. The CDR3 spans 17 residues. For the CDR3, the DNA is TGCGCCAGCAGCCAAGGAAGGGCTAGCGGGAGTGGGGATGAGCAGTTCTTC. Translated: CASSQGRASGSGDEQFF.

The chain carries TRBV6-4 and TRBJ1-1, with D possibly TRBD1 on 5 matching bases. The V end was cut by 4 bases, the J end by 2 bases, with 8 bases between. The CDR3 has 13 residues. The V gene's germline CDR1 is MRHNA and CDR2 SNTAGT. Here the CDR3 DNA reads TGTGCCAGCAGTGCTGACAGCAACACTGAAGCTTTCTTT. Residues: CASSADSNTEAFF.

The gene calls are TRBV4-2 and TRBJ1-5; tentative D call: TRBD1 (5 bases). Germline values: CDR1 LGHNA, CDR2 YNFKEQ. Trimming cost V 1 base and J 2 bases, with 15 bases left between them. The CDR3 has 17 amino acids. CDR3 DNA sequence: TGTGCCAGCAGCCAAGTGGCCTCGGGGGACGGCAATCAGCCCCAGCATTTT. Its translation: CASSQVASGDGNQPQHF.

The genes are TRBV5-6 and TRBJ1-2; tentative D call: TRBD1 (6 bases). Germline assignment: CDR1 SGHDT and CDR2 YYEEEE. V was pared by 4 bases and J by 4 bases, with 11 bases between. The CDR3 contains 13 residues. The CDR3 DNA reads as TGTGCCAGCAGCGTTACAGGGATCTATGGCTACACCTTC. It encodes CASSVTGIYGYTF.